Below, one T cell receptor (beta chain) is given with its context. Antigen: not known. The sample belongs to a study of T cells in localized non-small cell lung cancer. Study-wide findings and caveats: Longer overall survival was linked to higher blood T cell density. When the top 100 tumor clones were examined, a median roughly 62 of them also appeared in the adjacent lung, which was paired and uninvolved. Because sequencing included only one region (of the tumor), heterogeneity remains possible. Clonality peaked in uninvolved adjacent lung rather than tumor.

There are 15 residues in the CDR3. The V segment lost 3 bases and the J segment 2 bases; nucleotides outside the gene matches: 5. Germline assignment: CDR1 SGHRS and CDR2 YFSETQ. Generated by immunoSEQ multiplex PCR, the TCRdb table keeps only in-frame clones and is missing some. This repertoire shows 60,000 to 85,000 clones, around 85% found once; its top ten account for just over 20%. This clonotype was obtained from a male donor older than 55 with stage III squamous cell lung carcinoma. This specimen was peripheral blood, taken before any cancer treatment. The chain uses TRBV5-1 and TRBJ2-5, with 9 bases identical to TRBD1. The CDR3 here is CASSWTGVPQETQYF. DNA for the CDR3: TGCGCCAGCAGCTGGACAGGGGTCCCACAAGAGACCCAGTACTTC.